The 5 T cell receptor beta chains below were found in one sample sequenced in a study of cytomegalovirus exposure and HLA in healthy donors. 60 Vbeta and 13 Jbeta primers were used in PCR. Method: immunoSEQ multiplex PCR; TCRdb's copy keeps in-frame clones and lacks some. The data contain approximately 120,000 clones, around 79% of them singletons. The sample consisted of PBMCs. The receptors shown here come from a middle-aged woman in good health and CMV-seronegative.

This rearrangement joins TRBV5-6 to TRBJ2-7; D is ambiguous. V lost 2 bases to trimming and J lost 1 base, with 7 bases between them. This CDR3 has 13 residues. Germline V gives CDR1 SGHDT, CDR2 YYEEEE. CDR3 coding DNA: TGTGCCAGCAGCTTCCTCGTTTCCTACGAGCAGTACTTC. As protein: CASSFLVSYEQYF.

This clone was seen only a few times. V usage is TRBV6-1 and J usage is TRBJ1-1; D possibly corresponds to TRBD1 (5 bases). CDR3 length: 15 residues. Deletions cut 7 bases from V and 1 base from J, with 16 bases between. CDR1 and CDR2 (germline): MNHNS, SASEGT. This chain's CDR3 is CASTKGRVKNTEAFF. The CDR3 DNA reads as TGTGCCAGCACGAAGGGGCGCGTGAAGAACACTGAAGCTTTCTTT.

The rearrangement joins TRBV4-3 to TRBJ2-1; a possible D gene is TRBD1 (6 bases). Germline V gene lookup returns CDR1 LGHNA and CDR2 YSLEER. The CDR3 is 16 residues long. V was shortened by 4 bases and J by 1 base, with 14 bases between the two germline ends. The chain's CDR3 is CASSPRGGRSYNEQFF. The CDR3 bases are TGCGCCAGCAGCCCGAGAGGGGGTCGGTCCTACAATGAGCAGTTCTTC.

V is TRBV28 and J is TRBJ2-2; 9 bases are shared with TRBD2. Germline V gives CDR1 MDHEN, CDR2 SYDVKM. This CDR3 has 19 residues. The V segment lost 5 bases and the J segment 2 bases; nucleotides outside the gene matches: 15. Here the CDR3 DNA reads TGTGCCAGCAGTGACTCGCTGCCAGCGGGAGGCCAAAACACCGGGGAGCTGTTTTTT. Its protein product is CASSDSLPAGGQNTGELFF.

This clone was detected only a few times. CDR3: CASSPESPTDTQYF. The CDR3 nucleotides read TGTGCCAGCAGCCCGGAGAGCCCCACAGATACGCAGTATTTT. The genes are TRBV28 and TRBJ2-3, with D unclear. Deletions cut 6 bases from V and 2 bases from J, with 12 bases between. The CDR3 is 14 residues long. CDR1 MDHEN and CDR2 SYDVKM come from the germline V gene.